This record covers a single T cell receptor beta chain. This specimen belongs to a study of beta chain features in type 1 diabetes. Across the study: All of the samples together had 107,917,701 sorted cells examined.

Isolated RNA was reverse transcribed in full, so expressed TCRB transcripts were sequenced. Assay: immunoSEQ multiplex PCR; the TCRdb copy retains only in-frame clones and omits some. This sample has 200,000 to 250,000 clones; approximately 11% occur once, and the top ten carry 1% to 1.5%. With V trimmed by 5 bases and J by 4 bases, 9 bases remained unmatched. CDR1 is SGHTA, CDR2 FQGNSA, per germline. The CDR3 covers 16 residues. The TCR sequence derives from a man aged 18-30 years in good health. The sequencing input was central memory CD4+ T cells from blood. The chain recombines TRBV7-2 with TRBJ2-7; 12 bases match TRBD2. The CDR3 coding sequence is TGTGCCAGCAGCCTCAGCCTCCTAGCGGGAGGGTACGAGCAGTACTTC. Its translation: CASSLSLLAGGYEQYF. The whole variable domain, filled in from reference TRBV7-2 and TRBJ2-7, reads GAGVSQSPSNKVTEKGKDVELRCDPISGHTALYWYRQSLGQGLEFLIYFQGNSAPDKSGLPSDRFSAERTGGSVSTLTIQRTQQEDSAVYLCASSLSLLAGGYEQYFGPGTRLTVT.